This T cell receptor beta chain was sequenced during a study of early T cells in non-severe SARS-CoV-2 infection. Study as a whole: The input, bulk RNA from unsorted whole blood, was sequenced, and chains were unpaired.

Findings and limits, study-wide: The VDJdb matching leaned toward anti-spike CD8 responses and overlooked private and CD4 specificities.

As part of library construction, unique molecular identifiers were attached to individual cDNA molecules. TCRdb itself ran the 5' RACE reads through MiXCR, one entry per CDR3 protein. Here the sample spans 95,000 to 120,000 distinct CDR3 sequences, around an eighth being singletons. As for this clonotype: Its antigen is not known. A junction end diverges from the germline sequence, so it may reflect a read error.

The CDR3 covers 13 residues. CDR1 is SQVTM, CDR2 ANQGSEA, per germline. The sample taken for sequencing was whole blood. The V gene is TRBV29-1, the J gene TRBJ1-5; D ambiguous. The receptor was derived from an adult who was a healthcare worker with PCR-confirmed SARS-CoV-2 infection or an uninfected control (not recorded which). CDR3 residues: CSVAPGVSQLQHF. The CDR3 DNA is TGCAGCGTGGCCCCAGGAGTGAGTCAGCTCCAGCATTTT.